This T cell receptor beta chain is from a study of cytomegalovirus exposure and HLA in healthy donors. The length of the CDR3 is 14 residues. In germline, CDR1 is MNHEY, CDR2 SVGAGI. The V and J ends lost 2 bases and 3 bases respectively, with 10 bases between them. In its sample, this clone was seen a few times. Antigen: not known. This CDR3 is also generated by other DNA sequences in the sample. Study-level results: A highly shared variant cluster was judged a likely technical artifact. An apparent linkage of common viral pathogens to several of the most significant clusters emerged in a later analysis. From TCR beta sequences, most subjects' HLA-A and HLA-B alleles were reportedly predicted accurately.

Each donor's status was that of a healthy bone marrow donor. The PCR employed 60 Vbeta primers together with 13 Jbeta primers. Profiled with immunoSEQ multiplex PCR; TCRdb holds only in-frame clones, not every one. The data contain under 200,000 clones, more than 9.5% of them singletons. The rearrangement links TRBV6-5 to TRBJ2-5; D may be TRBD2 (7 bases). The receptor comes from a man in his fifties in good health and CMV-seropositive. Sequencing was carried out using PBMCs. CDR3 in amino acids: CASSYTGGKETQYF. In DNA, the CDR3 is TGTGCCAGCAGTTACACGGGGGGCAAAGAGACCCAGTACTTC.